This T cell receptor (beta chain) was captured in a study of shared clonotypes between healthy human individuals. Assay used: immunoSEQ multiplex PCR; TCRdb lists only in-frame clones, some missing. The sample holds approximately 1.5 million clones, less than 99% seen once. This CDR3 comprises 15 residues. Germline trimming cut 5 bases from V and 9 bases from J; bases unmatched to any gene: 6. Per germline, CDR1 SGHTA and CDR2 FQGTGA. This chain links TRBV7-3 with TRBJ2-1; 14 positions agree with TRBD2. The specimen sequenced was naive CD4+ T cells sorted from blood. Documented subset: CD45RA+ positively selected. This receptor was taken from a man aged 25-45 years in good health. CDR3 protein: CASSVGTSGSGEQFF. The CDR3 DNA follows: TGTGCCAGCAGCGTCGGGACTAGCGGGAGCGGTGAGCAGTTCTTC.